This T cell receptor (delta chain) stems from a study of Vδ1+ human thymocytes. Study-wide points: Approximately 20% of thymic delta-chain sequences were Vdelta2, with few Vdelta3, unlike blood Vdelta1+ controls. In the thymus, TRG and TRD repertoires looked highly polyclonal with Gaussian CDR3 lengths.

A note on this clone: Its matching antigen is unknown.

The V gene's germline CDR1 is TSWWSYY and CDR2 QGS. The CDR3 length is 21 residues. V trimming: 2 bases; J trimming: 0 bases; junction bases outside the gene matches: 20. Extracted RNA was reverse transcribed into cDNA. Pooled V-gene forward primers with one constant-region reverse primer generated the CDR3 amplicons by multiplex PCR. TCRdb ran CATT on the multiplex PCR reads. The table has 80,000 or so delta-chain clones, about 35% seen once; the top ten hold roughly 0.25%. The chain employs TRDV1 and TRDJ1; 8 bases match TRDD3. Sequenced: Vdelta1+ gamma-delta thymocytes from the thymus. Indicated subset: FACS-sorted CD3+ TCRalphabeta- TCRVdelta1+ TCRVdelta2- thymocytes. This sequence was found in a boy under two years old who had congenital heart surgery. The CDR3 nucleotides read TGTGCTCTTGGGGAAAGTGGATACTGGGGGCCCAGATACCCGTACACCGATAAACTCATCTTT. The encoded protein is CALGESGYWGPRYPYTDKLIF.